The 12 T cell receptor beta chains presented below share a single source sample, sequenced in a study of breast tumors, draining lymph nodes, adjacent tissues. Axillary draining lymph nodes of breast cancer patients supplied the node samples. TCRdb recomputed calls from the multiplex PCR reads with MiXCR, one row per CDR3 protein. The table shows around 110,000 distinct CDR3 sequences, with more than 30% occurring only once. Sequences were obtained from axillary lymph node tissue. Receptor source: a female donor with breast cancer. Some clones in this sample may be carry-over from other donors' samples.

This clonotype was seen more than once but under ten times. The CDR3: CASSLVREAEDEQFF. The CDR3, as DNA: TGTGCCAGCAGTTTAGTGCGGGAGGCCGAGGATGAGCAGTTCTTC. The genes are TRBV28 and TRBJ2-1; 8 bases agree with TRBD2. Germline lookup yields CDR1 MDHEN and CDR2 SYDVKM. Trimming at V came to 2 bases and at J to 8 bases, leaving 8 bases not matched to a gene. The CDR3 is 15 amino acids.

As regards this clonotype: Being one base from a much bigger clone, this may be a read error. The chain employs TRBV6-4 and TRBJ2-7; D unclear. The CDR3 has 13 amino acids. The germline gives CDR1 MRHNA, CDR2 SNTAGT. CDR3 loop: CASSHGDNYGQYF. DNA of the CDR3: TGTGCCAGCAGTCACGGAGATAACTACGGGCAGTACTTC.

Many counts were recorded for this clonotype. The V gene is TRBV5-6, the J gene TRBJ1-1; no clear D gene. Trimming cost V 0 bases and J 7 bases, with 10 bases left between them. CDR1 and CDR2 from the germline V gene are SGHDT and YYEEEE. The CDR3 has 13 amino acids. The CDR3 DNA is TGTGCCAGCAGCTTGGCCGGGCAAGGTGAAGCTTTCTTT. Protein product: CASSLAGQGEAFF.

Ten or more counts support this clonotype. This chain uses TRBV20-1 with TRBJ2-5; D remains unclear. The germline gives CDR1 DFQATT, CDR2 SNEGSKA (reference sequence). The CDR3 contains 12 residues. The CDR3 DNA is TGCAGGGGAATACAGAATCAAGAGACCCAGTACTTC. Residues: CRGIQNQETQYF.

This clonotype was recorded a few times. An end of the junction does not agree with germline; a read error may underlie this. This chain links TRBV6-5 with TRBJ1-3, with 9 bases fitting TRBD1. There are 18 residues in the CDR3. CDR1 is MNHEY and CDR2 is SVGAGI in the germline V gene. In DNA, the CDR3 is TGTGCCAGCAGTCACTCGTTGGACAGGGGAATCTCTGGAAACACCATATATTTT. Its protein product is CASSHSLDRGISGNTIYF.

The chain employs TRBV3-1 and TRBJ2-5; 7 nucleotides line up with TRBD1. This CDR3 spans 16 amino acids. Germline CDR1 LGHDT, CDR2 YNNKEL (reference sequence). V lost 1 base and J lost 4; bases outside the gene matches: 9. CDR3 nucleotides: TGTGCCAGCAGCCAAGGGAACAAATACAGGGGAGAGACCCAGTACTTC. Translated, it gives CASSQGNKYRGETQYF.

In its sample, this clonotype was seen many times. The chain links TRBV11-3 to TRBJ2-5; 8 positions agree with TRBD2. V dropped 5 bases and J dropped 5; count of bases not matched to a gene: 16. This CDR3 region has 17 residues. Germline loops: CDR1 SGHNT, CDR2 YENEEA. The CDR3, as DNA: TGTGCCAGCAGCCGAAGGAATAGCGGGGCCCAGGGGGAGACCCAGTACTTC. Amino acid sequence: CASSRRNSGAQGETQYF. Combining the CDR3 with reference TRBV11-3 and TRBJ2-5 gives the whole variable domain EAGVVQSPRYKIIEKKQPVAFWCNPISGHNTLYWYLQNLGQGPELLIRYENEEAVDDSQLPKDRFSAERLKGVDSTLKIQPAELGDSAVYLCASSRRNSGAQGETQYFGPGTRLLVL.

This clonotype was seen repeatedly, ten times or more. The CDR3 region is CATLGGQLTNYGYTF. DNA of the CDR3: TGTGCCACCCTGGGGGGGCAGTTGACTAACTATGGCTACACCTTC. The chain has TRBV28 and TRBJ1-2; maybe TRBD1 (6 bases). The CDR3 length is 15 residues. CDR1 and CDR2 from the germline V gene are MDHEN and SYDVKM. V shed 10 bases and J shed 0 bases, with 18 bases lying between them.

This clonotype was picked up many times. The chain links TRBV20-1 to TRBJ1-5; a possible D gene is TRBD1 (5 bases). Germline CDR1 reads DFQATT; CDR2 reads SNEGSKA (reference sequence). The V end was cut by 5 bases, the J end by 5 bases, with 10 bases between. The CDR3 has 12 amino acids. The CDR3 is CSALRGDQPQHF. CDR3 in DNA: TGCAGTGCTCTCCGGGGGGATCAGCCCCAGCATTTT.

This clonotype has just one count. A much more abundant neighbour one base away suggests this may be a read error. The conserved phenylalanine or tryptophan normally closing the CDR3 is absent here, so this likely arose from a read error. The V gene is TRBV30, the J gene TRBJ2-1; D perhaps matches TRBD2 (5 bases). The germline gives CDR1 GTSNPN, CDR2 SVGIG (reference sequence). Trimming shortened V by 3 bases and J by 9 bases, and 15 bases separated the two germline ends. This CDR3 is built from 13 residues. This chain's CDR3 is CAWSPTGSGEQFS. CDR3 DNA: TGTGCCTGGAGCCCTACGGGGTCAGGTGAGCAGTTCTCC.

This clonotype was seen ten or more times. This rearrangement joins TRBV12-3 or TRBV12-4 to TRBJ2-7; maybe TRBD1 (5 bases). The length of the CDR3 is 13 residues. Trimming took off 7 bases at V and 2 bases at J, with 12 bases between the two ends. In DNA form, the CDR3 reads TGTGCCAGCAACATTCAGGGTGCCTACGAGCAGTACTTC. Protein sequence: CASNIQGAYEQYF.

Ten or more counts support this clonotype. This chain links TRBV6-2 or TRBV6-3 with TRBJ2-7; 13 positions agree with TRBD2. Trimming took 4 bases from V and 5 from J; bases not matched to a gene: 5. The CDR3 has 15 amino acids. Germline lookup yields CDR1 MNHEY and CDR2 SVGEGT. The CDR3: CASSSTSGRAHEQYF. In DNA, the CDR3 is TGTGCCAGCAGTTCTACTAGCGGGAGGGCCCACGAGCAGTACTTC.